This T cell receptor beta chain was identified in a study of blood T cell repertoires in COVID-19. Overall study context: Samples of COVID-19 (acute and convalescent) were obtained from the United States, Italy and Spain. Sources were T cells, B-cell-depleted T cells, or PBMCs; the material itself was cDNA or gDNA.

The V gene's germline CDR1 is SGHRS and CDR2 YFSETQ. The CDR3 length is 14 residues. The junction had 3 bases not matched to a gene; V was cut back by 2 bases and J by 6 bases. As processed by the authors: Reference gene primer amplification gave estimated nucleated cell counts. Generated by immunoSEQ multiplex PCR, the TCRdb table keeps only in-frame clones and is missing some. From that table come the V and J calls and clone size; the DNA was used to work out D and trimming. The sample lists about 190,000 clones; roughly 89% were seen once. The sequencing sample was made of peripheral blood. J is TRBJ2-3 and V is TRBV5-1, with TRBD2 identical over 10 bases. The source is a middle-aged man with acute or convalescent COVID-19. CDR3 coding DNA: TGCGCCAGCAGCTTAGCGGGGGGGTTGGATACGCAGTATTTT. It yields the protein CASSLAGGLDTQYF.